This TCR beta chain was documented in a study of post-analysis software for immune sequencing data. Study-wide context: Disease trajectories encompassed relapsing-remitting, secondary progressive and progressive-relapsing multiple sclerosis.

This clonotype was seen more than once but under ten times. What it binds is not known. CDR3 size: 15 residues. V was pared by 4 bases and J by 0 bases, with 13 bases between. CDR1 and CDR2 (germline): MNHEY, SVGAGI. Whole-study results and caveats: Compared with controls, patients showed significantly lower normalized Chao1 diversity. Relative to controls, patients had several TRBV segments at higher frequency, with TRBV5-6, TRBV5-1 and TRBV20-1 among these.

Sequencing libraries made from TCR beta cDNA carried unique molecular identifiers. Once about 0.85 to 10 million T cells were used, a few hundred thousand cDNA molecules resulted. TCRdb called the PCR reads again in MiXCR, with one record for every CDR3 protein. The top ten clones hold 1.5% to 2% of a sample with 500,000 to 600,000 distinct CDR3 sequences, around 40% of them seen once. This sequence joins TRBV6-5 and TRBJ2-7, with a weak D call TRBD1 (6 bases). The sequenced sample was blood. This receptor was taken from a girl aged 10-17 years with multiple sclerosis. CDR3 loop: CASSSRTESSYEQYF. The CDR3 DNA reads TGTGCCAGCAGTTCCCGGACAGAAAGCTCCTACGAGCAGTACTTC.